This TCR beta chain was identified during a study of blood T cells in healthy people across ages. This CDR3 has 17 residues. J lost 5 bases, V lost 5 bases, and 16 bases had no gene match. CDR1 is SGHVS, CDR2 FQNEAQ, per germline. This clonotype has more than one count but fewer than ten. Next came a second PCR, run for about 6 to 12 cycles, which used a sample-barcoded 5' primer along with a J-beta primer mix. TCRdb re-analysed the 5' RACE reads in MiXCR, keeping a single row per CDR3 protein. This sample has about 680,000 distinct CDR3 sequences, with around half found just once. J is TRBJ2-5 and V is TRBV7-8; TRBD1 matches 8 bases. Sample: blood. The TCR comes from a woman aged 60 to 75 in good health. The CDR3, as DNA: TGTGCCAGCAGCCTATACCGACAGGGGCCGGTTAGGGAGACCCAGTACTTC. Its translation is CASSLYRQGPVRETQYF.